Following are 15 T cell receptor beta chains from one sample sequenced in a study of shared clonotypes between healthy human individuals. Clones were sequenced by immunoSEQ multiplex PCR, and TCRdb holds only the in-frame ones, with some missing. The sample holds under 2,500,000 clones, around 95% seen once. Sequences were obtained from naive CD4+ T cells sorted from blood. Subset described: CD45RA+ positively selected. These receptors were obtained from a man aged 18 to 30 in good health.

A note on this clone: Other nucleotide sequences from this sample produce the same CDR3. DNA for the CDR3: TGTGCCAGCAGTTACTCAGACAGGGGGAATCAGCCCCAGCATTTT. Protein sequence: CASSYSDRGNQPQHF. The gene calls are TRBV6-5 and TRBJ1-5; 9 bases map to TRBD1. The CDR3 loop spans 15 amino acids. With 0 bases clipped from V and 4 bases from J, the junction kept 1 base outside the gene matches. The germline CDR1 and CDR2 sequences are MNHEY and SVGAGI.

This chain links TRBV6-4 with TRBJ2-7; 10 positions agree with TRBD2. CDR1 is MRHNA and CDR2 is SNTAGT in the germline V gene. This CDR3 is 17 amino acids long. Losses at the gene ends were 3 bases for V and 2 bases for J; bases not matched to a gene: 10. The CDR3 nucleotides read TGTGCCAGCAGTGAGGGACTAGCGTCATCTACCACCTACGAGCAGTACTTC. Protein product: CASSEGLASSTTYEQYF.

The rearrangement links TRBV7-2 to TRBJ2-7, with a weak D call TRBD1 (5 bases). This CDR3 has 14 residues. CDR1 and CDR2 (germline): SGHTA, FQGNSA. V was trimmed by 1 base and J by 1 base, leaving 8 bases between them. Here the CDR3 DNA reads TGTGCCAGCAGCTTAGGGGGCAGATCCTACGAGCAGTACTTC. This encodes CASSLGGRSYEQYF.

In its sample, this clone was seen once. This chain joins TRBV10-3 and TRBJ1-2; a weak D match, TRBD1 (5 bases). The CDR3 is 15 residues long. Trimming removed 6 bases at V and 0 bases at J, with 14 bases between. In germline, CDR1 is ENHRY, CDR2 SYGVKD. CDR3 sequence reads: CAIRPDGGSNYGYTF. CDR3 nucleotides: TGTGCCATCAGACCCGATGGGGGATCTAACTATGGCTACACCTTC.

The chain couples TRBV30 to TRBJ1-3, with 7 bases matching TRBD1. Trimming took 4 bases from V and 8 from J; bases not matched to a gene: 5. Germline-derived CDR1 and CDR2 are GTSNPN and SVGIG (reference sequence). This CDR3 contains 12 residues. The DNA for the CDR3 is TGTGCCTGGAATTACAGGGGAGACACCATATATTTT. Its translation: CAWNYRGDTIYF.

J is TRBJ2-7 and V is TRBV5-6; TRBD1 matches at 7 bases. Germline lookup yields CDR1 SGHDT and CDR2 YYEEEE. The CDR3 sequence is 14 residues long. The V segment lost 4 bases and the J segment 2 bases; nucleotides outside the gene matches: 6. The CDR3 loop is CASSPVGQAYEQYF. For the CDR3, the DNA is TGTGCCAGCAGCCCGGTTGGACAGGCCTACGAGCAGTACTTC.

The genes are TRBV6-6 and TRBJ2-2; 7 bases map to TRBD1. This CDR3 is 15 amino acids long. Germline V gives CDR1 MNHNY, CDR2 SVGAGI (reference sequence). The V gene end was trimmed by 6 bases and the J gene end by 1 base; junction bases not matched to a gene: 5. The CDR3 region is CASSRGQVNTGELFF. CDR3 DNA: TGTGCCAGCAGCCGCGGACAGGTGAACACCGGGGAGCTGTTTTTT.

The count of this clone is one. The rearrangement uses TRBV7-8 and TRBJ1-5, with TRBD1 as a possible D gene (6 bases). With 2 bases removed from V and 4 bases from J, the gap between germline ends came to 12 bases. From germline, CDR1 is SGHVS and CDR2 FQNEAQ. The CDR3 length is 15 residues. The CDR3 loop reads CASSLTGLENQPQHF. The CDR3, as DNA: TGTGCCAGCAGCTTAACAGGGTTAGAGAATCAGCCCCAGCATTTT.

The chain has TRBV11-2 and TRBJ2-7, with D hard to call. The length of the CDR3 is 15 residues. Germline loops: CDR1 SGHAT, CDR2 FQNNGV. Trimming pared 0 bases from V and 2 bases from J, leaving 11 bases between. Written as DNA, the CDR3 is TGTGCCAGCAGCTTAGAGATAGGCCAGACCTACGAGCAGTACTTC. Its protein is CASSLEIGQTYEQYF.

The chain couples TRBV10-1 to TRBJ2-2; D is perhaps TRBD2 (6 bases). Trimming left V 8 bases short and J 0 bases short, with 13 bases between. The CDR3 length is 15 residues. Per germline, CDR1 WNHNN and CDR2 SYGVQD (reference sequence). The CDR3 loop reads CASRAGTANTGELFF. The CDR3 DNA reads TGCGCCAGCCGTGCGGGAACCGCGAACACCGGGGAGCTGTTTTTT.

In regard to this clone: The identical CDR3 is also encoded by other nucleotide sequences in the sample. The J gene is TRBJ2-2, the V gene TRBV6-5; 7 bases line up with TRBD1. Germline values: CDR1 MNHEY, CDR2 SVGAGI. V dropped 6 bases and J dropped 2; count of bases not matched to a gene: 6. CDR3 size: 15 residues. CDR3 amino acids: CASSPGQTNTGELFF. CDR3 sequence (DNA): TGTGCCAGCAGCCCGGGACAGACAAACACCGGGGAGCTGTTTTTT.

V and J are TRBV10-3 and TRBJ2-5; the D call may be TRBD1 or TRBD2 (5 bases each). CDR1 is ENHRY, CDR2 SYGVKD, per germline. The CDR3 has 15 residues. V was pared by 4 bases and J by 5 bases, with 17 bases between. The CDR3 DNA is TGTGCCATCAGTGGGGACCAACTGGGTGAGGAGACCCAGTACTTC. Its translation: CAISGDQLGEETQYF.

The genes are TRBV28 and TRBJ2-1; perhaps D is TRBD1 or TRBD2 (5 bases each). V was pared by 2 bases and J by 9 bases, with 11 bases between. The CDR3 totals 13 residues. The V gene's germline CDR1 is MDHEN and CDR2 SYDVKM. The CDR3 reads CASSLEGLAEQFF. CDR3 nucleotide sequence: TGTGCCAGCAGTTTAGAGGGGCTAGCTGAGCAGTTCTTC.

The chain employs TRBV7-2 and TRBJ1-2; D ambiguous. The germline V gene encodes CDR1 SGHTA and CDR2 FQGNSA. The V gene lost 3 bases and the J gene lost 8 bases, with 13 bases spanning the gap. The CDR3 is 13 residues long. CDR3 protein: CASSFGRVEGYTF. For the CDR3, the DNA is TGTGCCAGCAGCTTCGGCAGAGTAGAAGGCTACACCTTC.

This clone was counted once. The chain carries TRBV30 and TRBJ2-4; D is undetermined. Germline V gives CDR1 GTSNPN, CDR2 SVGIG (reference sequence). Trimming removed 4 bases at V and 0 bases at J, with 4 bases between. The CDR3 extends over 12 amino acids. CDR3 coding DNA: TGTGCCTGGAAGGCAGCCAAAAACATTCAGTACTTC. It yields the protein CAWKAAKNIQYF.